The following is a T cell receptor (beta chain) sequence with its context. With 0 bases removed from V and 2 bases from J, the gap between germline ends came to 15 bases. The CDR3 runs 17 residues. Germline V CDR1 and CDR2: LGHNA, YNFKEQ. The data originate from a study of shared T cell receptors in the human thymus. Produced via immunoSEQ multiplex PCR; TCRdb's table is partial and in-frame only. The repertoire holds roughly 700,000 clones, with around 89% as singletons. The same sample was also studied in work on human thymus T cells. Per that study: All donors were healthy Finnish infants who were undergoing corrective surgery to treat congenital heart defects. The source of the thymus tissue was resections taken during corrective heart surgery.

The specimen was thymocytes. The receptor comes from a boy less than two years old with a congenital heart defect. The chain links TRBV4-2 to TRBJ2-3; tentatively, D is TRBD2 (6 bases). The CDR3 is CASSQEAGGYDTDTQYF. The DNA for the CDR3 is TGTGCCAGCAGCCAAGAAGCGGGCGGCTATGACACAGATACGCAGTATTTT.